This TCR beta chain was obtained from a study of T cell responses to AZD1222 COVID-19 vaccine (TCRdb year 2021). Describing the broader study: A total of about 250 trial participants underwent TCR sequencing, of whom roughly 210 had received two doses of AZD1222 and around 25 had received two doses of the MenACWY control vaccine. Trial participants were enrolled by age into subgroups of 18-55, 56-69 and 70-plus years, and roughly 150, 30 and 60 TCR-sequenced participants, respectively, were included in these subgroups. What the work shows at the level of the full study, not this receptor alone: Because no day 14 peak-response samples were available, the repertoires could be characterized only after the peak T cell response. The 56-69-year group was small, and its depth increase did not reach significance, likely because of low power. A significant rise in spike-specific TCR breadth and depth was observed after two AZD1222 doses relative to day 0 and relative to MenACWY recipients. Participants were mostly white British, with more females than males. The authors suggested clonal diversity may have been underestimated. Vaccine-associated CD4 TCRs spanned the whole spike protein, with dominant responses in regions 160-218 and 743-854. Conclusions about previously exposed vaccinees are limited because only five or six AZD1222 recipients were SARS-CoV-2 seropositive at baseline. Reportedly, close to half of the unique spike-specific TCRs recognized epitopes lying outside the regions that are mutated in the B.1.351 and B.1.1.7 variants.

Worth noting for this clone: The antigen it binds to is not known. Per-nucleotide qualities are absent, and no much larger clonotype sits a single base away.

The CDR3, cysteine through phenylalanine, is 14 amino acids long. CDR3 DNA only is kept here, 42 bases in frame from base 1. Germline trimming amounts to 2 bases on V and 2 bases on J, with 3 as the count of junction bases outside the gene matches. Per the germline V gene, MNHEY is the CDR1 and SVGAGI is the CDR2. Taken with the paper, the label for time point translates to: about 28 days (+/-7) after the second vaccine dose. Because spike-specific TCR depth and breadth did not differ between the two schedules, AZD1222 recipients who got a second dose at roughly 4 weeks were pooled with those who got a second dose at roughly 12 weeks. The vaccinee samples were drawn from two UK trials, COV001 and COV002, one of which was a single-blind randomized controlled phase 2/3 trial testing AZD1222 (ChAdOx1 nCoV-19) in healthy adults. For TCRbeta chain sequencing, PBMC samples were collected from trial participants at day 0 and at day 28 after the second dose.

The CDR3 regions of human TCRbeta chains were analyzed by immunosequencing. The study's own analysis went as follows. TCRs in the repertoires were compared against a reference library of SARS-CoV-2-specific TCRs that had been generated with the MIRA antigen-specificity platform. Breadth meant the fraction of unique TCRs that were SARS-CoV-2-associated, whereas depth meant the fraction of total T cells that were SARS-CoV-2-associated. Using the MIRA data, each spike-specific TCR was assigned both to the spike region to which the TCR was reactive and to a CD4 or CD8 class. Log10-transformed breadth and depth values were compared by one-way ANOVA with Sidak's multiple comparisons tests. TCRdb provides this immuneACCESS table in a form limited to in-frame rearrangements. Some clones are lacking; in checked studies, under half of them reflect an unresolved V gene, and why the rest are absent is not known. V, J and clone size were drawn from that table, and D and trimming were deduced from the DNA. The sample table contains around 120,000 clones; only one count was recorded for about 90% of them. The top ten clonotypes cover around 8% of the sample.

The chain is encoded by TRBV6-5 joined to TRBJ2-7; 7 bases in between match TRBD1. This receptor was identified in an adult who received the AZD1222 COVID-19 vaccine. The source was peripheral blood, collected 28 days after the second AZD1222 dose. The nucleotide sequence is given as TGTGCCAGCAGTTACCAGGGGGACACCTACGAGCAGTACTTC. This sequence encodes CASSYQGDTYEQYF.